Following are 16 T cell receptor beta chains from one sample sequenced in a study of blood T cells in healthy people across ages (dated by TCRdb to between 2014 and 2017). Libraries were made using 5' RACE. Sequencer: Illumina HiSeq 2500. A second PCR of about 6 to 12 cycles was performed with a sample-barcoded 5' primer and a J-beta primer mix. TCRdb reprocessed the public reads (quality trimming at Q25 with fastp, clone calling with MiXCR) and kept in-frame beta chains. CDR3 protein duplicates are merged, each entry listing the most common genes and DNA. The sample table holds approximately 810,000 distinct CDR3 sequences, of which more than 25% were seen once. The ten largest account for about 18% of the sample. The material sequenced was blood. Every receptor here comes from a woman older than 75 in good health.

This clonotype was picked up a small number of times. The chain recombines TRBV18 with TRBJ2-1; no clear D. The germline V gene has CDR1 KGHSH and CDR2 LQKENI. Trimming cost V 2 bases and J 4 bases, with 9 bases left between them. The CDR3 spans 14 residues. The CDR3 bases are TGTGCCAGCTCACCAGGGTTCATGTACAATGAGCAGTTCTTC. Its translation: CASSPGFMYNEQFF.

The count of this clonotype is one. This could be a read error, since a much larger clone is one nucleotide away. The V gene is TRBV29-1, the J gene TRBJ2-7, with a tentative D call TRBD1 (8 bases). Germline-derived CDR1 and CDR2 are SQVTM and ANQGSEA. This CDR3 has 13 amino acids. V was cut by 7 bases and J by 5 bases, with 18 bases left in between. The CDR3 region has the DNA TGCAGCGCGGAACAGGGGGGAGGGAACGAGCAGTACTTC. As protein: CSAEQGGGNEQYF.

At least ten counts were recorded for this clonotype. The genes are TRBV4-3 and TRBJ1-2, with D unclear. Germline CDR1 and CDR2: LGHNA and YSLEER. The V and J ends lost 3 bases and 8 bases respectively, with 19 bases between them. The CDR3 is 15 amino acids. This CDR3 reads CASSQATNLLSGYTF. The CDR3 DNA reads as TGCGCCAGCAGCCAGGCCACCAATCTCTTGTCCGGCTACACCTTC.

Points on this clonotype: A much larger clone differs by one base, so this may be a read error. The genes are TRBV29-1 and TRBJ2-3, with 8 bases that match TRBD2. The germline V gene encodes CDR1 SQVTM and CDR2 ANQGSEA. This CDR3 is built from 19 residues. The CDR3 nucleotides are TGCAGCGCTGAAGGCCGGGACGGGGGGGCCCTTTTGAGCACAGATACGCAGTATTTT. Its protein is CSAEGRDGGALLSTDTQYF.

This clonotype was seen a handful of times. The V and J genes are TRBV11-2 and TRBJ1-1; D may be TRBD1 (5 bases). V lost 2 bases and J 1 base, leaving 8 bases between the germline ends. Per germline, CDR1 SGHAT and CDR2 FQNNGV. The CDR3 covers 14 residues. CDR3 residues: CASSLWQGNTEAFF. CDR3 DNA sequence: TGTGCCAGCAGCTTATGGCAGGGGAACACTGAAGCTTTCTTT.

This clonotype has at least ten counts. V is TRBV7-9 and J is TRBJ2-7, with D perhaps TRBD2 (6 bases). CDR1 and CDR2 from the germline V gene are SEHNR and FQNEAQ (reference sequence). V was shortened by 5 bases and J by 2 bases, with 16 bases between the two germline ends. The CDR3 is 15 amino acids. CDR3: CASSQAGGGAYEQYF. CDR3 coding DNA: TGTGCCAGCAGCCAAGCGGGCGGCGGGGCCTACGAGCAGTACTTC.

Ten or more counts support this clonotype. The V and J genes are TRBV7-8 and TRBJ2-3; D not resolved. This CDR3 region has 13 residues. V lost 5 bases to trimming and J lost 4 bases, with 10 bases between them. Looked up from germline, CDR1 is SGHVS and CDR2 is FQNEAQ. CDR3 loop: CASSLFESDTQYF. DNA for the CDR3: TGTGCCAGCAGCCTCTTTGAGTCAGATACGCAGTATTTT.

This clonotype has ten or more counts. CDR3 sequence: CASSSDGGPNNEQFF. The CDR3 bases are TGTGCCAGCAGCAGTGACGGGGGGCCAAACAATGAGCAGTTCTTC. The gene calls are TRBV6-1 and TRBJ2-1; a possible D gene is TRBD2 (7 bases). The germline V and J ends were trimmed by 6 bases and 5 bases, with 17 bases remaining between them. Germline values: CDR1 MNHNS, CDR2 SASEGT. CDR3 length: 15 residues.

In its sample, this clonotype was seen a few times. This CDR3 reads CASSLNYATSTDTQYF. In nucleotides, the CDR3 is TGCGCCAGCAGCCTCAACTATGCGACTAGCACAGATACGCAGTATTTT. The rearrangement links TRBV4-3 to TRBJ2-3, with D hard to call. The CDR3 contains 16 residues. The germline V gene encodes CDR1 LGHNA and CDR2 YSLEER. V dropped 4 bases and J dropped 0 bases, with 14 bases sitting between them.

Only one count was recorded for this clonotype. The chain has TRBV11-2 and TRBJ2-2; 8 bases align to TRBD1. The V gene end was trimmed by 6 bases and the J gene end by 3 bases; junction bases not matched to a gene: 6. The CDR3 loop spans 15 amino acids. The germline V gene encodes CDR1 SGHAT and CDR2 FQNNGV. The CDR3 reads CASRSQGADTGELFF. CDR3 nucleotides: TGTGCCAGCAGATCGCAGGGGGCGGACACCGGGGAGCTGTTTTTT. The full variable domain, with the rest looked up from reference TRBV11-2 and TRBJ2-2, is EAGVAQSPRYKIIEKRQSVAFWCNPISGHATLYWYQQILGQGPKLLIQFQNNGVVDDSQLPKDRFSAERLKGVDSTLKIQPAKLEDSAVYLCASRSQGADTGELFFGEGSRLTVL.

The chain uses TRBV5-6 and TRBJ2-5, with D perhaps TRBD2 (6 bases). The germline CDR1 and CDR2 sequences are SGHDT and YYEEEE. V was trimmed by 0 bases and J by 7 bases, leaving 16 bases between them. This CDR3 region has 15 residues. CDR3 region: CASSLGSAGSGTQYF. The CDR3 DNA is TGTGCCAGCAGCTTGGGTAGCGCGGGGTCGGGGACCCAGTACTTC.

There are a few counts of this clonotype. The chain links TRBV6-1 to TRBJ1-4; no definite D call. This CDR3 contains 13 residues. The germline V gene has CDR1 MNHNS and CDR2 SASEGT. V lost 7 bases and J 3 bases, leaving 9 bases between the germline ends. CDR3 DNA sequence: TGTGCCAGCATCGGGGTTTCTAATGAAAAACTGTTTTTT. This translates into CASIGVSNEKLFF.

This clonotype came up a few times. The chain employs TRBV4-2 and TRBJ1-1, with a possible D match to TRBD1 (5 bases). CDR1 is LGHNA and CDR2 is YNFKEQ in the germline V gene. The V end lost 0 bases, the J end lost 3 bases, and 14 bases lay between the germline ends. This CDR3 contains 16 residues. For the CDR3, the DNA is TGTGCCAGCAGCCAAGATGGGGCGCAAGGGGACACTGAAGCTTTCTTT. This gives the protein CASSQDGAQGDTEAFF.

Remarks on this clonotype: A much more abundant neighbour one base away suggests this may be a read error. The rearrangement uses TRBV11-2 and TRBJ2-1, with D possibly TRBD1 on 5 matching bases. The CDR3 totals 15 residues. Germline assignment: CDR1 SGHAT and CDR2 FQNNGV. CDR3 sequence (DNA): TGTGCCAGCAGCTTAGACAGGGTGACCTACAATGGGCAGTTCTTC. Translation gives CASSLDRVTYNGQFF.

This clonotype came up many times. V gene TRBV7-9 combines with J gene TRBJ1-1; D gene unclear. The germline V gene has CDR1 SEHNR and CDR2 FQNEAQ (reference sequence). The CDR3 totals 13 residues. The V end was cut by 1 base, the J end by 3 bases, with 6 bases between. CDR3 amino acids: CASSLGVHTEAFF. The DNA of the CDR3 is TGTGCCAGCAGCTTAGGGGTGCACACTGAAGCTTTCTTT.

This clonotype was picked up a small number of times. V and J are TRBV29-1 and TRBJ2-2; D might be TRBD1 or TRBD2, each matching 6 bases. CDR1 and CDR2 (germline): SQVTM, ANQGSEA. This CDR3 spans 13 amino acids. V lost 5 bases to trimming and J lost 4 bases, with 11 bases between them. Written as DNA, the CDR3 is TGCAGCGTTAGAGGGGGGTCCACCGGGGAGCTGTTTTTT. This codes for CSVRGGSTGELFF.